These 25 T cell receptor beta chains were sequenced from one sample in a study of blood T cell repertoires in COVID-19. The assay was immunoSEQ multiplex PCR, and TCRdb's table has in-frame clones only and misses some. The table records under 300,000 clones, approximately 84% of them present only once. Sequencing used peripheral blood. The receptors were gathered from a human donor with COVID-19, enrolled during active disease. The donor label of this sample is uncertain.

About this clone: The same CDR3 is also encoded by other DNA sequences in this sample. This chain links TRBV28 with TRBJ2-3; no clear D. CDR1 and CDR2 from the germline V gene are MDHEN and SYDVKM. V lost 6 bases, J lost 6 bases, and 13 bases lay in between. The CDR3 covers 13 residues. The CDR3 reads CASSPPSTDTQYF. CDR3 sequence (DNA): TGTGCCAGCAGCCCCCCGAGTACTGATACGCAGTATTTT.

The chain employs TRBV11-2 and TRBJ2-1; TRBD1 agrees at 8 bases. The CDR3 is 12 residues long. Germline CDR1 SGHAT, CDR2 FQNNGV. After removal of 6 bases from V and 10 bases from J, the junction contained 5 bases not matched to a gene. The DNA for the CDR3 is TGTGCCAGCAGGCGGACAGGGTGGGAGCAGTTCTTC. Amino acids: CASRRTGWEQFF. The variable domain in full, with the rest retrieved from reference TRBV11-2 and TRBJ2-1, is EAGVAQSPRYKIIEKRQSVAFWCNPISGHATLYWYQQILGQGPKLLIQFQNNGVVDDSQLPKDRFSAERLKGVDSTLKIQPAKLEDSAVYLCASRRTGWEQFFGPGTRLTVL.

The chain recombines TRBV6-2 or TRBV6-3 with TRBJ1-2, with 7 bases matching TRBD1. With V trimmed by 5 bases and J by 4 bases, 4 bases remained unmatched. The CDR3 has 13 amino acids. CDR1 and CDR2 (germline): MNHEY, SVGEGT. CDR3 protein: CASSATGSYGYTF. The DNA for the CDR3 is TGTGCCAGCAGTGCGACAGGGTCCTATGGCTACACCTTC.

V is TRBV6-5 and J is TRBJ1-1; perhaps TRBD1 as D (5 bases). The V end lost 2 bases, the J end lost 1 base, and 8 bases lay between the germline ends. CDR3 length: 14 residues. Germline CDR1 and CDR2: MNHEY and SVGAGI. The CDR3 DNA reads as TGTGCCAGCAGTTACGACAGCCAGAACACTGAAGCTTTCTTT. It specifies CASSYDSQNTEAFF.

The chain is built from TRBV5-1 and TRBJ2-6; perhaps TRBD2 as D (5 bases). Trimming took 5 bases from V and 0 from J, leaving 18 bases between them. CDR1 is SGHRS and CDR2 is YFSETQ in the germline V gene. The CDR3 has 18 amino acids. In nucleotides, the CDR3 is TGCGCCAGCAGTCCACGCGGAGGAGGTACCTCTGGGGCCAACGTCCTGACTTTC. Translating gives CASSPRGGGTSGANVLTF.

The table lists this clone with a few counts. This chain joins TRBV5-4 and TRBJ2-7, with 9 bases matching TRBD2. Per germline, CDR1 SGHNT and CDR2 YYREEE (reference sequence). V lost 3 bases to trimming and J lost 3 bases; unmatched junction nucleotides: 10. This CDR3 is 16 amino acids long. The CDR3 coding sequence is TGTGCCAGCAGCTATGATTGGCTAGCGGGGAACTACGAGCAGTACTTC. Its protein product is CASSYDWLAGNYEQYF. Combining the CDR3 with reference TRBV5-4 and TRBJ2-7 gives the whole variable domain ETGVTQSPTHLIKTRGQQVTLRCSSQSGHNTVSWYQQALGQGPQFIFQYYREEENGRGNFPPRFSGLQFPNYSSELNVNALELDDSALYLCASSYDWLAGNYEQYFGPGTRLTVT.

The J gene is TRBJ1-2, the V gene TRBV12-3 or TRBV12-4; no reliable D call. The V gene lost 3 bases and the J gene lost 5 bases, with 7 bases spanning the gap. This CDR3 contains 12 residues. The CDR3 loop is CASSLAPYGYTF. In DNA form, the CDR3 reads TGTGCCAGCAGTTTGGCACCTTATGGCTACACCTTC.

This clone was seen once. The CDR3 ends on some other residue instead of the conserved phenylalanine or tryptophan, so this is likely a read error. The DNA is left out, because the CDR3 cannot be placed on it with certainty; the CDR3 is given as TCRdb lists it. The chain joins TRBV6-6 to TRBJ2-7; TRBD2, the table's D call, was not compared with the DNA. The CDR3 length is 14 residues, termini included. The germline gives CDR1 MNHNY, CDR2 SVGAGI (reference sequence). Here the CDR3 reads CASSYPGSGSLFLD.

The chain has TRBV5-4 and TRBJ1-6, with 7 nucleotides matching TRBD1. The V and J ends lost 4 bases and 7 bases, in that order; junction bases with no gene match: 8. There are 15 residues in the CDR3. The germline V gene has CDR1 SGHNT and CDR2 YYREEE (reference sequence). The CDR3 sequence: CASSTRQGENSPLHF. The CDR3 DNA is TGTGCCAGCAGCACACGACAGGGCGAAAATTCACCCCTCCACTTT.

The table lists this clone with a count of one. The chain has TRBV5-5 and TRBJ2-2; 11 bases fit TRBD1. Germline-derived CDR1 and CDR2 are SGHKS and YYEKEE (reference sequence). The trim removed 4 bases at V and 1 base at J, leaving 9 bases unmatched. The CDR3 runs to 18 residues. CDR3 residues: CASSHRTGGAGNTGELFF. CDR3 nucleotide sequence: TGTGCCAGCAGCCACCGGACAGGGGGCGCGGGGAACACCGGGGAGCTGTTTTTT.

The chain links TRBV28 to TRBJ1-5; weak D call: TRBD1 (6 bases). Germline-derived CDR1 and CDR2 are MDHEN and SYDVKM. The CDR3 totals 16 residues. Trimming left V 6 bases short and J 1 base short, with 16 bases between. CDR3 DNA sequence: TGTGCCAGCAGCCTCCCTCAGGGGCTAAGCAATCAGCCCCAGCATTTT. This gives the protein CASSLPQGLSNQPQHF.

The J gene is TRBJ2-7, the V gene TRBV5-1, with 7 positions matching TRBD1. The CDR3 has 11 amino acids. CDR1 is SGHRS and CDR2 is YFSETQ in the germline V gene. V dropped 3 bases and J dropped 7; count of bases not matched to a gene: 1. The CDR3 protein is CASSSGQEQYF. The CDR3, as DNA: TGCGCCAGCAGCTCGGGACAGGAGCAGTACTTC.

This rearrangement joins TRBV6-2 or TRBV6-3 to TRBJ1-1, with D maybe TRBD1 (6 bases). Germline V gives CDR1 MNHEY, CDR2 SVGEGT. Trimming pared 2 bases from V and 4 bases from J, leaving 8 bases between. The CDR3 length is 13 residues. For the CDR3, the DNA is TGTGCCAGCAGTTACATCAGGGGCACTGAAGCTTTCTTT. The encoded protein is CASSYIRGTEAFF.

The chain is built from TRBV20-1 and TRBJ1-6; 8 nucleotides agree with TRBD1. Germline V gene lookup returns CDR1 DFQATT and CDR2 SNEGSKA (reference sequence). The CDR3 is 15 residues long. Unmatched junction bases numbered 8, after V lost 3 bases and J lost 7 bases. CDR3 nucleotide sequence: TGCAGTGCTAGTGGCCGACAGGGGAGGAATTCACCCCTCCACTTT. Protein product: CSASGRQGRNSPLHF.

In its sample, this clone was seen a few times. This sequence joins TRBV11-3 and TRBJ2-7, with D possibly being TRBD1 (5 bases). The CDR3 loop spans 15 amino acids. Germline CDR1 is SGHNT and CDR2 is YENEEA. Deletions cut 10 bases from V and 6 bases from J, with 25 bases between. The CDR3 nucleotides are TGTGCCAATACGGGCCGCATGGGGCCTGGTCTCGAGCAGTACTTC. Translated: CANTGRMGPGLEQYF.

The V call is TRBV7-2, the J call TRBJ1-3; no firm D call. Trimming shortened V by 0 bases and J by 2 bases, and 11 bases separated the two germline ends. The CDR3 has 16 residues. Germline V gene data show CDR1 as SGHTA and CDR2 as FQGNSA. CDR3 sequence: CASSLALFGAGNTIYF. CDR3 nucleotides: TGTGCCAGCAGCTTAGCGTTGTTCGGGGCTGGAAACACCATATATTTT. Supplemented by reference TRBV7-2 and TRBJ1-3, the full variable domain reads GAGVSQSPSNKVTEKGKDVELRCDPISGHTALYWYRQSLGQGLEFLIYFQGNSAPDKSGLPSDRFSAERTGGSVSTLTIQRTQQEDSAVYLCASSLALFGAGNTIYFGEGSWLTVV.

The V and J genes are TRBV18 and TRBJ1-4; D possibly corresponds to TRBD1 (5 bases). The V gene's germline CDR1 is KGHSH and CDR2 LQKENI. Trimming cost V 5 bases and J 3 bases, with 16 bases left between them. The CDR3 totals 16 residues. The CDR3 DNA reads TGTGCCAGCTCAACCGCCCCCCCGGGGGCTAATGAAAAACTGTTTTTT. As protein: CASSTAPPGANEKLFF. The variable domain in full, completed from reference TRBV18 and TRBJ1-4, reads NAGVMQNPRHLVRRRGQEARLRCSPMKGHSHVYWYRQLPEEGLKFMVYLQKENIIDESGMPKERFSAEFPKEGPSILRIQQVVRGDSAAYFCASSTAPPGANEKLFFGSGTQLSVL.

The V gene is TRBV28, the J gene TRBJ2-7, with 11 positions matching TRBD1. The CDR3 covers 17 residues. Germline V gene sequence: CDR1 MDHEN, CDR2 SYDVKM. The V gene end was trimmed by 5 bases and the J gene end by 1 base; junction bases not matched to a gene: 10. CDR3 DNA sequence: TGTGCCAGCAGTCGGGGGACAGGGGGGGTCCGGTCCTACGAGCAGTACTTC. It yields the protein CASSRGTGGVRSYEQYF.

The chain uses TRBV7-2 and TRBJ1-1, with D unresolved. CDR1 is SGHTA and CDR2 is FQGNSA in the germline V gene. V lost 0 bases to trimming and J lost 1 base, with 9 bases between them. The CDR3 runs to 15 residues. The CDR3 sequence: CASSLAPRENTEAFF. Written as DNA, the CDR3 is TGTGCCAGCAGCTTAGCTCCCCGGGAGAACACTGAAGCTTTCTTT.

The chain links TRBV7-3 to TRBJ2-3; D gene unclear. The CDR3 consists of 14 residues. Germline V gene data show CDR1 as SGHTA and CDR2 as FQGTGA. V was clipped by 4 bases and J by 4 bases, with 12 bases between them. CDR3: CASSSRRSPDTQYF. The CDR3 nucleotides are TGTGCCAGCAGCTCCCGGCGGTCCCCAGATACGCAGTATTTT.

The chain is built from TRBV7-8 and TRBJ2-5; 7 positions match TRBD1. Germline V CDR1 and CDR2: SGHVS, FQNEAQ. The CDR3 loop spans 17 amino acids. V was clipped by 2 bases and J by 4 bases; unmatched bases: 13. This CDR3 reads CASSLPLGQVRLETQYF. CDR3 DNA: TGTGCCAGCAGCTTACCCCTCGGACAGGTTCGATTAGAGACCCAGTACTTC. The whole variable domain, remainder taken from reference TRBV7-8 and TRBJ2-5, is GAGVSQSPRYKVAKRGQDVALRCDPISGHVSLFWYQQALGQGPEFLTYFQNEAQLDKSGLPSDRFFAERPEGSVSTLKIQRTQQEDSAVYLCASSLPLGQVRLETQYFGPGTRLLVL.

The chain combines TRBV5-5 with TRBJ1-1; D is undetermined. This CDR3 has 14 amino acids. Trimming took off 3 bases at V and 2 bases at J, with 11 bases between the two ends. Germline CDR1 and CDR2: SGHKS and YYEKEE (reference sequence). CDR3 coding DNA: TGTGCCAGCAGCTCGGGGATTTTTAACACTGAAGCTTTCTTT. Protein product: CASSSGIFNTEAFF.

This clone was detected only once. The chain carries TRBV28 and TRBJ2-7; maybe TRBD1 (5 bases). Germline assignment: CDR1 MDHEN and CDR2 SYDVKM. The V gene lost 5 bases and the J gene lost 5 bases, with 19 bases spanning the gap. CDR3 size: 15 residues. CDR3 bases: TGTGCCAGCAGTGCAGGGAAGGGCGAATTCCACGAGCAGTACTTC. Its protein is CASSAGKGEFHEQYF.

The chain couples TRBV23-1 to TRBJ2-7, with 7 bases lining up with TRBD2. TRBV23-1 is an ORF, and what it does is uncertain. Trimming removed 6 bases from V and 2 bases from J; junction bases left unmatched: 16. This CDR3 is 17 amino acids long. This CDR3 is CASRGFGGGPRTYEQYF. The CDR3 DNA follows: TGCGCCAGCAGAGGGTTTGGGGGAGGGCCTCGAACCTACGAGCAGTACTTC.

CDR3 sequence (DNA): TGCGCCAGCAGCTTCTCGGGTGGGAGGAATGGCTACACCTTC. This gives the protein CASSFSGGRNGYTF. The J gene is TRBJ1-2, the V gene TRBV5-1, with unresolved D. V lost 2 bases and J 6 bases, leaving 14 bases between the germline ends. This CDR3 contains 14 residues. The germline V gene encodes CDR1 SGHRS and CDR2 YFSETQ. The complete variable domain, with remaining parts taken from reference TRBV5-1 and TRBJ1-2, reads KAGVTQTPRYLIKTRGQQVTLSCSPISGHRSVSWYQQTPGQGLQFLFEYFSETQRNKGNFPGRFSGRQFSNSRSEMNVSTLELGDSALYLCASSFSGGRNGYTFGSGTRLTVV.